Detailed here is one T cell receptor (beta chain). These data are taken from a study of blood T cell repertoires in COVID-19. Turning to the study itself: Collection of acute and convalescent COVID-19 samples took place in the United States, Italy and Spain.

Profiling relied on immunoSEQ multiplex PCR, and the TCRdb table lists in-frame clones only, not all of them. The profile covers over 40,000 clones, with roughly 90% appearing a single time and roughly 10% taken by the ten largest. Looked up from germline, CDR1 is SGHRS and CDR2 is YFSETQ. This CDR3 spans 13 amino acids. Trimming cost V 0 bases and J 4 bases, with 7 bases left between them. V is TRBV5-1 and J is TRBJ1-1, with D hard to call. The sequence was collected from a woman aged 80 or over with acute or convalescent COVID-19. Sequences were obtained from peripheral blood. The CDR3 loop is CASSLAGSTEAFF. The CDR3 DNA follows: TGCGCCAGCAGCTTGGCGGGTTCCACTGAAGCTTTCTTT.